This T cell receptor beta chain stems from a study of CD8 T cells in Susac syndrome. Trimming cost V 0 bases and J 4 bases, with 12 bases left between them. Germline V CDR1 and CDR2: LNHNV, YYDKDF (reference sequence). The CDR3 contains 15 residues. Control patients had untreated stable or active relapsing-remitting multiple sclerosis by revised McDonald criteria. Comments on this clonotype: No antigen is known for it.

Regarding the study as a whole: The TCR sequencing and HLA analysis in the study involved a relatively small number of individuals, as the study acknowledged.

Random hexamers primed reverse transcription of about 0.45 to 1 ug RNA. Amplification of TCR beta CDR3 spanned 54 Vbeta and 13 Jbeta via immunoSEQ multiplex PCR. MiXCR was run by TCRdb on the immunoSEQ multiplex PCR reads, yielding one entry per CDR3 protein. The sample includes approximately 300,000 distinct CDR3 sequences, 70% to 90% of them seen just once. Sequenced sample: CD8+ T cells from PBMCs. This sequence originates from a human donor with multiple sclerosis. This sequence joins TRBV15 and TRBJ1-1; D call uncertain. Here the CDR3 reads CATSRDQEGPTEAFF. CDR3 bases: TGTGCCACCAGCAGAGATCAGGAGGGCCCCACTGAAGCTTTCTTT.